The 8 T cell receptor beta chains given below trace back to one sample, sequenced in a study of immune evolution from preneoplasia to lung adenocarcinoma. Here immunoSEQ multiplex PCR was the method, and the copy in TCRdb shows in-frame clones only, minus some. Of thousands of clones in the sample, about 89% were seen once. Sequenced sample: FFPE minimally invasive lung adenocarcinoma tissue. Every receptor here comes from a donor aged 70 or over with lung adenocarcinoma.

V gene TRBV27 combines with J gene TRBJ1-5; D uncertain. The CDR3 consists of 14 residues. Germline loops: CDR1 MNHEY, CDR2 SMNVEV (reference sequence). Trimming shortened V by 5 bases and J by 5 bases, and 13 bases separated the two germline ends. The CDR3 nucleotides read TGTGCCAGCAGTCCCGTCCAGGCGCATCAGCCCCAGCATTTT. Translation: CASSPVQAHQPQHF.

This clone was counted once. V is TRBV7-9 and J is TRBJ2-7, with 8 positions matching TRBD2. With 5 bases clipped from V and 5 bases from J, the junction kept 2 bases outside the gene matches. This CDR3 has 12 residues. Germline CDR1 is SEHNR and CDR2 is FQNEAQ (reference sequence). CDR3 DNA: TGTGCCAGCAGCCCGACTAGCGACGAGCAGTACTTC. Its translation: CASSPTSDEQYF.

The V call is TRBV13, the J call TRBJ2-7; 8 nucleotides agree with TRBD1. This CDR3 region has 16 residues. Germline V gene lookup returns CDR1 PRHDT and CDR2 FYEKMQ (reference sequence). With V trimmed by 2 bases and J by 2 bases, 8 bases remained unmatched. CDR3 in amino acids: CASSLPGTGKTYEQYF. In DNA form, the CDR3 reads TGTGCCAGCAGCTTACCCGGGACAGGCAAAACCTACGAGCAGTACTTC.

The chain couples TRBV18 to TRBJ2-5; TRBD1 or TRBD2 may be the D gene (6 bases each). V was clipped by 8 bases and J by 0 bases, with 19 bases between them. Germline V CDR1 and CDR2: KGHSH, LQKENI. The CDR3 totals 16 residues. The CDR3 region is CASRGGPGTYQETQYF. The CDR3 DNA reads as TGTGCCAGCAGAGGGGGGCCCGGGACGTACCAAGAGACCCAGTACTTC.

The genes are TRBV28 and TRBJ1-5; 7 bases agree with TRBD1. This CDR3 has 14 residues. Germline V gives CDR1 MDHEN, CDR2 SYDVKM. V lost 4 bases, J lost 6 bases, and 6 bases stayed unmatched. DNA of the CDR3: TGTGCCAGCAGTTCGTTGACAGGGAGTCAGCCCCAGCATTTT. It yields the protein CASSSLTGSQPQHF.

V is TRBV5-1 and J is TRBJ2-1, with TRBD2 identical over 10 bases. This CDR3 comprises 15 residues. Germline CDR1 SGHRS, CDR2 YFSETQ. The ends lost 3 bases at V and 6 bases at J; junction bases unmatched: 6. CDR3 nucleotides: TGCGCCAGCAGCTCAACTAGCGGGACACCCAATGAGCAGTTCTTC. Translation: CASSSTSGTPNEQFF.

This clone showed up just a few times. V usage is TRBV7-2 and J usage is TRBJ2-1, with TRBD2 identical over 13 bases. CDR1 is SGHTA, CDR2 FQGNSA, per germline. The CDR3 contains 17 residues. The V gene end was trimmed by 5 bases and the J gene end by 14 bases; junction bases not matched to a gene: 18. CDR3: CASSDSPLSATSGREFF. For the CDR3, the DNA is TGTGCCAGCAGCGATAGTCCCCTCTCGGCCACTAGCGGGAGGGAGTTCTTC.

V is TRBV18 and J is TRBJ2-6; D possibly corresponds to TRBD2 (5 bases). The germline V gene has CDR1 KGHSH and CDR2 LQKENI. V gave up 4 bases and J gave up 4 bases, with 11 bases separating them. The CDR3 covers 15 residues. CDR3 region: CASSLGKPGANVLTF. CDR3 DNA: TGTGCCAGCTCACTCGGGAAACCCGGGGCCAACGTCCTGACTTTC.